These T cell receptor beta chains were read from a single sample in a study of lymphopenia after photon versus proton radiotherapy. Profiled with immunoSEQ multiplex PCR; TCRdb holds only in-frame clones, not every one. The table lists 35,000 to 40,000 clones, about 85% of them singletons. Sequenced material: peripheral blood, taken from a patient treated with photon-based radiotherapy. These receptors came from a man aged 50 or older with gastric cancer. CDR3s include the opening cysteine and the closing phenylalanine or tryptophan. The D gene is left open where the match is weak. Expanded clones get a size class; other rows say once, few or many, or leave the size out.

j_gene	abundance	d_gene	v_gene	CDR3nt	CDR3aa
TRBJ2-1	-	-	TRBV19	TGTGCCAGTAGTAACAGGCGGGTGGATGAGCAGTTCTTC	CASSNRRVDEQFF
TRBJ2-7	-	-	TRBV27	TGTGCCAGCAGTTTAATTGAGAGGGTCTACGAGCAGTACTTC	CASSLIERVYEQYF
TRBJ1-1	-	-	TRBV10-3	TGTGCCATCAGGAGAGGGATGAACACTGAAGCTTTCTTT	CAIRRGMNTEAFF
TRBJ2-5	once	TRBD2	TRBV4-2	TGTGCCAGCAGCCAACGGACTAGCGGGAGGGCCCGAGAGACCCAGTACTTC	CASSQRTSGRARETQYF
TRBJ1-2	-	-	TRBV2	TGTGCCAGCAGTGAACGGGCCAGGAAATATGGCTACACCTTC	CASSERARKYGYTF
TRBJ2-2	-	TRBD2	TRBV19	TGTGCCAGTAGTACGACTAGCGGGAGTTGGACCGGGGAGCTGTTTTTT	CASSTTSGSWTGELFF
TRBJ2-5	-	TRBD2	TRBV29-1	TGCAGCGTTGAGTCTAGCGGGAGCTGGAAGACCCAGTACTTC	CSVESSGSWKTQYF
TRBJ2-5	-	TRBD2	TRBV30	TGTGCCTGGAGCCAACCCGGGACTAGCGGGACCCAGTACTTC	CAWSQPGTSGTQYF
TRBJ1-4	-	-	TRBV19	TGTGCCAGTAGTATGAAGACAGGCCACGGAGCAACTAATGAAAAACTGTTTTTT	CASSMKTGHGATNEKLFF
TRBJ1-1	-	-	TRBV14	TGTGCCAGCAGCCACCCCGCGACAGCCATTCCGGCTTTCTTT	CASSHPATAIPAFF
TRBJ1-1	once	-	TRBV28	TGTGCCAGCAGTCTGCTGGGGAGGGACACTGAAGCTTTCTTT	CASSLLGRDTEAFF
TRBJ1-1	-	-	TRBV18	TGTGCCAGCTCATCTTGGGGGGAAACTGAAGCTTTCTTT	CASSSWGETEAFF
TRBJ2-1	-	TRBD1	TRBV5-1	TGCGCCAGCGGCGTGACAGGGGGCAATGAGCAGTTCTTC	CASGVTGGNEQFF
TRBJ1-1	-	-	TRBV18	TGTGCCAGCTCACCGAACACCGTGAACACTGAAGCTTTCTTT	CASSPNTVNTEAFF
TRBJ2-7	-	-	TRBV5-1	TGCGCCAGCAGCTTGACACCGGACATCTACGAGCAGTACTTC	CASSLTPDIYEQYF
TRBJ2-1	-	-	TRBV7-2	TGTGCCAGCAGCCCCGCGGCGGGACTTTCCTACAATGAGCAGTTCTTC	CASSPAAGLSYNEQFF
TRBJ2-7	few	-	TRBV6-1	TGTGCCAGCAGTGAAGCCGTTGGACAGGGAGGGGTGGGCGAGCAGTACTTC	CASSEAVGQGGVGEQYF
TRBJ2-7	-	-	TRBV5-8	TGTGCCAGCAGCGAGGCACTATCCTACGAGCAGTACTTC	CASSEALSYEQYF
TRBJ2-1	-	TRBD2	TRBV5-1	TGCGCCAGCAGCCATGGGACTAGCTTTACTGAGCAGTTCTTC	CASSHGTSFTEQFF
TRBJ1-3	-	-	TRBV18	TGTGCCAGCTCACTCGGACGGGGGGAAGTCACCATATATTTT	CASSLGRGEVTIYF
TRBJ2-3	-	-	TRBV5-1	TGCGCCAGCAGCTTGGCCAGGGGACAACGGACAGATACGCAGTATTTT	CASSLARGQRTDTQYF
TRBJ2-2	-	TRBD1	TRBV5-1	TGCGCCAGCAGACCCGGACAGGGACACACCGGGGAGCTGTTTTTT	CASRPGQGHTGELFF
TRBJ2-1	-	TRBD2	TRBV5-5	TGTGCCAGCAGCTTGGTCCTGGCGGGAGTGCGTAACAATGAGCAGTTCTTC	CASSLVLAGVRNNEQFF
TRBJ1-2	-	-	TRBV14	TGTGCCAGCAGCCCCCTAACGCTATTCTATGGCTACACCTTC	CASSPLTLFYGYTF
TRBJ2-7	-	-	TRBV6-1	TGTGCCAGCAGTGAAGCCTCCATGGGGCTTTCCTACGAGCAGTACTTC	CASSEASMGLSYEQYF
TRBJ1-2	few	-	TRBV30	TGTGCCTGGAGAAGCCGCGGGGACGTGTTGGTTGGCTACACCTTC	CAWRSRGDVLVGYTF
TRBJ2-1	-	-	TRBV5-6	TGTGCCAGCAGCTTGGGGACGGGAGCGAAGGGGGAGCAGTTCTTC	CASSLGTGAKGEQFF
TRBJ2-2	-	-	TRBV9	TGTGCCAGCAGCGTGATGGGAATCGGACGAGTATCGGGGGAGCTGTTTTTT	CASSVMGIGRVSGELFF
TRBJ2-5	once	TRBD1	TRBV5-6	TGTGCCAGCAGCTTGGACAGGGGGACCCAAGAGACCCAGTACTTC	CASSLDRGTQETQYF
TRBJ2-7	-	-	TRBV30	TGTGCCTGGAGTCCACCCCCGGGACACCAACGCGAGCAGTACTTC	CAWSPPPGHQREQYF
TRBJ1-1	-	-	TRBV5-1	TGCGCCAGCAGCTCGGGGCGAAACTGGAACACTGAAGCTTTCTTT	CASSSGRNWNTEAFF
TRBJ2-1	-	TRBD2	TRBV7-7	TGTGCCAGCAGCTTAGATAGGGGAGGGAATGAGCAGTTCTTC	CASSLDRGGNEQFF
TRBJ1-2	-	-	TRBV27	-	CASSFSGQGKLGGYTF
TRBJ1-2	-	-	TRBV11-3	TGTGCCAGCAGCTTAGAGGGTGGGGAGGTTGGCTACACCTTC	CASSLEGGEVGYTF
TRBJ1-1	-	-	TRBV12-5	TGTGCTAGTGCCAGGACGGGGGGCACTGAAGCTTTCTTT	CASARTGGTEAFF
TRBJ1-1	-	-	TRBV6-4	TGTGCCAGCAGTGACTCCCGGCGGGGGGCCGGCACTGAAGCTTTCTTT	CASSDSRRGAGTEAFF
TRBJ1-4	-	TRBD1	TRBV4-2	TGTGCCAGCAGCCACGGACAGGGGGCAACTAATGAAAAACTGTTTTTT	CASSHGQGATNEKLFF
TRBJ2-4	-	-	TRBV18	TGTGCCAGCTCACAGAATCTAGCCAAAAACATTCAGTACTTC	CASSQNLAKNIQYF
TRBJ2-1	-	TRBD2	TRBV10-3	TGTGCCATCAGTGATAGCGGGAGGGTTCGGAATGAGCAGTTCTTC	CAISDSGRVRNEQFF
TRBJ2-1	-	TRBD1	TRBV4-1	TGCGCCAGCAGCCAATGGCCTACAGGGGGCCACGATGAGCAGTTCTTC	CASSQWPTGGHDEQFF